Listed below are T cell receptor beta chains from one sample, sequenced in a study of Ad26.COV2.S vaccination and SARS-CoV-2 variants. Produced via immunoSEQ multiplex PCR; TCRdb's table is partial and in-frame only. The table lists approximately 240,000 clones, approximately 87% of them singletons, with around a tenth in the top ten. Here the sequenced sample was peripheral blood, taken in a trial of Ad26.COV2.S vaccine versus placebo. These receptors all stem from a person aged 18-60 years who received the Ad26.COV2.S COVID-19 vaccine or a placebo. The CDR3 runs from the conserved cysteine through the conserved F or W. The order of the fields is CDR3 protein, CDR3 DNA, V gene, clone size, CDR3 length, J gene, D gene. A D gene is named only where the DNA matches it firmly. Size is omitted from some rows. Given values are once, few, many or a class for expanded clones.

CDR3 protein: CASSPRQGGSGETQYF
CDR3 DNA: TGTGCCAGCAGCCCACGACAGGGGGGTTCGGGGGAGACCCAGTACTTC
V gene: TRBV9
clone size: NA
CDR3 length: 16
J gene: TRBJ2-5
D gene: TRBD1

CDR3 protein: CASSPLIHDPEGLIPEKLFF
CDR3 DNA: TGTGCCAGCAGCCCATTGATACACGACCCCGAGGGATTGATACCTGAAAAACTGTTTTTT
V gene: TRBV7-8
clone size: NA
CDR3 length: 20
J gene: TRBJ1-4
D gene: NA

CDR3 protein: CASTWGVQGDTQYF
CDR3 DNA: TGCGCCAGCACATGGGGAGTACAAGGAGATACGCAGTATTTT
V gene: TRBV5-1
clone size: NA
CDR3 length: 14
J gene: TRBJ2-3
D gene: NA

CDR3 protein: CASSPRTSRPFTDTQYF
CDR3 DNA: TGTGCCAGCAGTCCCCGGACTAGCCGACCTTTCACAGATACGCAGTATTTT
V gene: TRBV27
clone size: NA
CDR3 length: 17
J gene: TRBJ2-3
D gene: TRBD2

CDR3 protein: CAISTGGGSYGYTF
CDR3 DNA: TGTGCCATCAGTACAGGGGGGGGTTCCTATGGCTACACCTTC
V gene: TRBV10-3
clone size: NA
CDR3 length: 14
J gene: TRBJ1-2
D gene: TRBD1

CDR3 protein: CASSIRVEQPQHF
CDR3 DNA: TGTGCCAGTAGTATTCGGGTAGAACAGCCCCAGCATTTT
V gene: TRBV19
clone size: few
CDR3 length: 13
J gene: TRBJ1-5
D gene: NA

CDR3 protein: CASSLGDRDFYEQYF
CDR3 DNA: TGCGCCAGCAGCCTCGGGGACAGGGATTTTTACGAGCAGTACTTC
V gene: TRBV5-1
clone size: NA
CDR3 length: 15
J gene: TRBJ2-7
D gene: TRBD1

CDR3 protein: CASSKTGGTSPLHF
CDR3 DNA: TGTGCCAGCAGCAAGACAGGGGGTACTTCACCCCTCCACTTT
V gene: TRBV3-1/TRBV3-2
clone size: NA
CDR3 length: 14
J gene: TRBJ1-6
D gene: TRBD1

CDR3 protein: CASSTGQGERTDTQYF
CDR3 DNA: TGCGCCAGCAGCACAGGACAGGGGGAGCGCACAGATACGCAGTATTTT
V gene: TRBV5-1
clone size: NA
CDR3 length: 16
J gene: TRBJ2-3
D gene: TRBD1

CDR3 protein: CASRTTGVSNQPQHF
CDR3 DNA: TGTGCCAGCAGAACTACAGGGGTTAGCAATCAGCCCCAGCATTTT
V gene: TRBV28
clone size: NA
CDR3 length: 15
J gene: TRBJ1-5
D gene: TRBD1

CDR3 protein: CASRDRASPLHF
CDR3 DNA: TGTGCCAGCCGTGACAGGGCATCACCCCTCCACTTT
V gene: TRBV6-1
clone size: NA
CDR3 length: 12
J gene: TRBJ1-6
D gene: TRBD1

CDR3 protein: CASSQPSRGDYEQYF
CDR3 DNA: TGCGCCAGCAGTCAACCTAGCAGAGGGGACTACGAGCAGTACTTC
V gene: TRBV23-1
clone size: once
CDR3 length: 15
J gene: TRBJ2-7
D gene: NA

CDR3 protein: CATSVDRGSYEQYF
CDR3 DNA: TGTGCCACCAGCGTAGACAGGGGGTCCTACGAGCAGTACTTC
V gene: TRBV15
clone size: NA
CDR3 length: 14
J gene: TRBJ2-7
D gene: TRBD1

CDR3 protein: CASSFNPGGAYGYTF
CDR3 DNA: TGTGCCAGCAGCTTTAATCCAGGGGGCGCATATGGCTACACCTTC
V gene: TRBV7-9
clone size: NA
CDR3 length: 15
J gene: TRBJ1-2
D gene: TRBD1

CDR3 protein: CAISESQGPGSSYEQYF
CDR3 DNA: TGTGCCATCAGTGAGTCCCAGGGGCCGGGGAGCTCCTACGAGCAGTACTTC
V gene: TRBV10-3
clone size: NA
CDR3 length: 17
J gene: TRBJ2-7
D gene: NA

CDR3 protein: CASSPGTGEYEQYF
CDR3 DNA: TGTGCCAGTAGTCCAGGGACAGGGGAATACGAGCAGTACTTC
V gene: TRBV19
clone size: few
CDR3 length: 14
J gene: TRBJ2-7
D gene: TRBD1

CDR3 protein: CASSSTGRGINQPQHF
CDR3 DNA: TGTGCCAGTAGTTCAACAGGGAGGGGAATTAATCAGCCCCAGCATTTT
V gene: TRBV19
clone size: NA
CDR3 length: 16
J gene: TRBJ1-5
D gene: NA

CDR3 protein: CASSYLQQGAGEKLFF
CDR3 DNA: TGTGCCAGCAGTTACCTTCAGCAGGGGGCAGGTGAAAAACTGTTTTTT
V gene: TRBV6-6
clone size: NA
CDR3 length: 16
J gene: TRBJ1-4
D gene: TRBD1

CDR3 protein: CASSVGRTAINYGYTF
CDR3 DNA: TGTGCCAGCAGCGTAGGGAGGACAGCAATAAACTATGGCTACACCTTC
V gene: TRBV9
clone size: NA
CDR3 length: 16
J gene: TRBJ1-2
D gene: NA

CDR3 protein: CASSQDEGRGSEQFF
CDR3 DNA: TGCGCCAGCAGCCAAGATGAGGGCCGGGGAAGTGAGCAGTTCTTC
V gene: TRBV4-3
clone size: NA
CDR3 length: 15
J gene: TRBJ2-1
D gene: NA

CDR3 protein: CASSLAAGQGFMNTEAFF
CDR3 DNA: TGTGCCAGCAGCTTAGCGGCGGGACAGGGCTTCATGAACACTGAAGCTTTCTTT
V gene: TRBV7-9
clone size: once
CDR3 length: 18
J gene: TRBJ1-1
D gene: TRBD1

CDR3 protein: CASSPGQRALYGYTF
CDR3 DNA: TGTGCCAGCTCTCCCGGACAAAGGGCCCTCTATGGCTACACCTTC
V gene: TRBV6-5
clone size: once
CDR3 length: 15
J gene: TRBJ1-2
D gene: NA

CDR3 protein: CASSLGGWTDTQYF
CDR3 DNA: TGTGCCAGCAGTTTAGGGGGTTGGACAGATACGCAGTATTTT
V gene: TRBV28
clone size: once
CDR3 length: 14
J gene: TRBJ2-3
D gene: NA

CDR3 protein: CASTDRDTGELFF
CDR3 DNA: TGTGCCAGCACCGATAGGGACACCGGGGAGCTGTTTTTT
V gene: TRBV6-5
clone size: NA
CDR3 length: 13
J gene: TRBJ2-2
D gene: NA

CDR3 protein: CASSSTTGTNTEAFF
CDR3 DNA: TGTGCCAGCAGCTCAACGACAGGGACAAACACTGAAGCTTTCTTT
V gene: TRBV13
clone size: NA
CDR3 length: 15
J gene: TRBJ1-1
D gene: TRBD1

CDR3 protein: CASRPTGRDTEAFF
CDR3 DNA: TGTGCCAGCAGACCTACAGGGAGGGACACTGAAGCTTTCTTT
V gene: TRBV6-5
clone size: NA
CDR3 length: 14
J gene: TRBJ1-1
D gene: NA

CDR3 protein: CASSQGRGTLHTEAFF
CDR3 DNA: TGCGCCAGCAGCCAAGGGAGGGGGACACTCCACACTGAAGCTTTCTTT
V gene: TRBV4-3
clone size: few
CDR3 length: 16
J gene: TRBJ1-1
D gene: NA

CDR3 protein: CASSDSGADTQYF
CDR3 DNA: TGCGCCAGCAGTGATAGCGGGGCAGATACGCAGTATTTT
V gene: TRBV10-1
clone size: NA
CDR3 length: 13
J gene: TRBJ2-3
D gene: TRBD2

CDR3 protein: CSVPAAGGYTF
CDR3 DNA: TGCAGTGTCCCCGCCGCGGGGGGCTACACCTTC
V gene: TRBV20-1
clone size: once
CDR3 length: 11
J gene: TRBJ1-2
D gene: NA

CDR3 protein: CSVLQGLAKNIQYF
CDR3 DNA: TGCAGCGTCCTACAGGGGCTAGCCAAAAACATTCAGTACTTC
V gene: TRBV29-1
clone size: NA
CDR3 length: 14
J gene: TRBJ2-4
D gene: TRBD1

CDR3 protein: CASSQSGFRRTQYF
CDR3 DNA: TGTGCCAGCAGCCAAAGCGGGTTCCGTCGTACGCAGTATTTT
V gene: TRBV7-2
clone size: NA
CDR3 length: 14
J gene: TRBJ2-3
D gene: NA

CDR3 protein: CASSWWDDTQYF
CDR3 DNA: TGTGCCAGCAGTTGGTGGGACGATACGCAGTATTTT
V gene: TRBV6-2/TRBV6-3
clone size: NA
CDR3 length: 12
J gene: TRBJ2-3
D gene: NA

CDR3 protein: CAWSVKRDQPQHF
CDR3 DNA: TGTGCCTGGAGTGTGAAGAGGGACCAGCCCCAGCATTTT
V gene: TRBV30
clone size: NA
CDR3 length: 13
J gene: TRBJ1-5
D gene: NA

CDR3 protein: CASSQGQFSGNTIYF
CDR3 DNA: TGCGCCAGCAGCCAGGGACAGTTCTCTGGAAACACCATATATTTT
V gene: TRBV4-1
clone size: NA
CDR3 length: 15
J gene: TRBJ1-3
D gene: TRBD1

CDR3 protein: CASSFRDRAYEQYF
CDR3 DNA: TGTGCCAGCAGCTTTCGGGACAGGGCCTACGAGCAGTACTTC
V gene: TRBV27
clone size: once
CDR3 length: 14
J gene: TRBJ2-7
D gene: TRBD1

CDR3 protein: CASSLRTGGNSPLHF
CDR3 DNA: TGCGCCAGCAGCCTACGGACAGGGGGAAATTCACCCCTCCACTTT
V gene: TRBV5-1
clone size: NA
CDR3 length: 15
J gene: TRBJ1-6
D gene: TRBD1

CDR3 protein: CASRDNSYEQYF
CDR3 DNA: TGTGCCAGCCGGGACAACTCCTACGAGCAGTACTTC
V gene: TRBV10-3
clone size: NA
CDR3 length: 12
J gene: TRBJ2-7
D gene: NA

CDR3 protein: CASSFTGKRADTQYF
CDR3 DNA: TGCGCCAGCAGCTTTACAGGGAAGAGGGCAGATACGCAGTATTTT
V gene: TRBV5-1
clone size: NA
CDR3 length: 15
J gene: TRBJ2-3
D gene: NA

CDR3 protein: CASSPRDIGGGTEAFF
CDR3 DNA: TGTGCCAGCAGTCCCAGGGACATCGGGGGGGGGACTGAAGCTTTCTTT
V gene: TRBV27
clone size: NA
CDR3 length: 16
J gene: TRBJ1-1
D gene: NA

CDR3 protein: CASSVFLSGNTIYF
CDR3 DNA: TGTGCCAGCAGCGTCTTCCTCTCTGGAAACACCATATATTTT
V gene: TRBV9
clone size: NA
CDR3 length: 14
J gene: TRBJ1-3
D gene: NA

CDR3 protein: CAISGGGPATNEKLFF
CDR3 DNA: TGTGCCATCAGTGGGGGGGGCCCGGCAACTAATGAAAAACTGTTTTTT
V gene: TRBV10-3
clone size: NA
CDR3 length: 16
J gene: TRBJ1-4
D gene: NA

CDR3 protein: CASSFFTPGGGFGTEAFF
CDR3 DNA: TGTGCCAGCAGTTTTTTTACGCCCGGTGGGGGTTTCGGCACTGAAGCTTTCTTT
V gene: TRBV28
clone size: NA
CDR3 length: 18
J gene: TRBJ1-1
D gene: NA

CDR3 protein: CVSGDWGIGTQYF
CDR3 DNA: TGTGTATCTGGGGACTGGGGGATAGGTACGCAGTATTTT
V gene: TRBV27
clone size: NA
CDR3 length: 13
J gene: TRBJ2-3
D gene: NA

CDR3 protein: CAIRGSASGNTIYF
CDR3 DNA: TGTGCCATCAGGGGCTCGGCCTCTGGAAACACCATATATTTT
V gene: TRBV10-3
clone size: NA
CDR3 length: 14
J gene: TRBJ1-3
D gene: NA

CDR3 protein: CAITPGQGRSGANVLTF
CDR3 DNA: TGTGCCATCACCCCGGGACAGGGACGATCTGGGGCCAACGTCCTGACTTTC
V gene: TRBV10-3
clone size: NA
CDR3 length: 17
J gene: TRBJ2-6
D gene: TRBD1

CDR3 protein: CASSYGTGGGETQYF
CDR3 DNA: TGTGCCAGCAGTTACGGGACAGGGGGAGGGGAGACCCAGTACTTC
V gene: TRBV6-5
clone size: NA
CDR3 length: 15
J gene: TRBJ2-5
D gene: TRBD1

CDR3 protein: CASRETGMGPDSPLHF
CDR3 DNA: TGTGCCAGCAGGGAAACAGGGATGGGACCCGATTCACCCCTCCACTTT
V gene: TRBV28
clone size: NA
CDR3 length: 16
J gene: TRBJ1-6
D gene: NA

CDR3 protein: CASSFGWGYEQYF
CDR3 DNA: TGTGCCAGCAGCTTTGGATGGGGCTACGAGCAGTACTTC
V gene: TRBV7-8
clone size: NA
CDR3 length: 13
J gene: TRBJ2-7
D gene: NA

CDR3 protein: CSASGGFHTGELFF
CDR3 DNA: TGCAGTGCTAGTGGTGGGTTCCACACCGGGGAGCTGTTTTTT
V gene: TRBV20-1
clone size: many
CDR3 length: 14
J gene: TRBJ2-2
D gene: NA

CDR3 protein: CASSVASGMAYGYTF
CDR3 DNA: TGTGCCAGCAGCGTAGCGTCAGGGATGGCCTATGGCTACACCTTC
V gene: TRBV9
clone size: NA
CDR3 length: 15
J gene: TRBJ1-2
D gene: NA

CDR3 protein: CASSRPGTPYEQYF
CDR3 DNA: TGTGCCAGCAGCCGACCCGGGACACCCTACGAGCAGTACTTC
V gene: TRBV5-6
clone size: once
CDR3 length: 14
J gene: TRBJ2-7
D gene: NA

CDR3 protein: CASSPTSWHEQFF
CDR3 DNA: TGTGCCAGCAGTCCGACTAGCTGGCATGAGCAGTTCTTC
V gene: TRBV6-5
clone size: NA
CDR3 length: 13
J gene: TRBJ2-1
D gene: TRBD2

CDR3 protein: CASSLTTGVNSPLHF
CDR3 DNA: TGTGCCAGCAGTCTGACGACAGGGGTGAATTCACCCCTCCACTTT
V gene: TRBV28
clone size: NA
CDR3 length: 15
J gene: TRBJ1-6
D gene: TRBD1

CDR3 protein: CASSQVGQAQNTGELFF
CDR3 DNA: TGCGCCAGCAGCCAAGTAGGGCAAGCACAGAACACCGGGGAGCTGTTTTTT
V gene: TRBV4-3
clone size: NA
CDR3 length: 17
J gene: TRBJ2-2
D gene: NA

CDR3 protein: CASSFRGGNEQFF
CDR3 DNA: TGTGCCAGCAGCTTTCGTGGGGGAAATGAGCAGTTCTTC
V gene: TRBV7-9
clone size: NA
CDR3 length: 13
J gene: TRBJ2-1
D gene: NA

CDR3 protein: CASSSTRLAVYEQYF
CDR3 DNA: TGTGCCAGCAGCTCAACTCGACTTGCGGTCTACGAGCAGTACTTC
V gene: TRBV7-9
clone size: medium-sized
CDR3 length: 15
J gene: TRBJ2-7
D gene: NA

CDR3 protein: CASSPSQASYEQYF
CDR3 DNA: TGTGCCAGTAGTCCCTCACAGGCCTCCTACGAGCAGTACTTC
V gene: TRBV19
clone size: few
CDR3 length: 14
J gene: TRBJ2-7
D gene: NA

CDR3 protein: CAWTGQGVGEKLFF
CDR3 DNA: TGTGCCTGGACGGGACAGGGAGTGGGTGAAAAACTGTTTTTT
V gene: TRBV30
clone size: NA
CDR3 length: 14
J gene: TRBJ1-4
D gene: TRBD1